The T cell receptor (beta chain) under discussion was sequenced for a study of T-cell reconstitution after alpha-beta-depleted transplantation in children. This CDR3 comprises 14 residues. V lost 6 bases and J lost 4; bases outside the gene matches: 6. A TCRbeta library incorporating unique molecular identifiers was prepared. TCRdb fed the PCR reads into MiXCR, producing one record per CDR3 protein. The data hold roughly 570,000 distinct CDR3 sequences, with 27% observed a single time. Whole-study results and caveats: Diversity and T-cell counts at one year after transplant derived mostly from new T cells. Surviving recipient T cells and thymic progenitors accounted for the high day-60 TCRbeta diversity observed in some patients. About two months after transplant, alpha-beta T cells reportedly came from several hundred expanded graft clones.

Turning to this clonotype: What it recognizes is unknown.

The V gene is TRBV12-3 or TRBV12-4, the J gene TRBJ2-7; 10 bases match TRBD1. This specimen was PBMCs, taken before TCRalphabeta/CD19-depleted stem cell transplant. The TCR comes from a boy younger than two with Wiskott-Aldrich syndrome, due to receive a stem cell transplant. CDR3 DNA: TGTGCCAGCAGGTCTTCGGGACAGGGGTACGAGCAGTACTTC. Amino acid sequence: CASRSSGQGYEQYF.